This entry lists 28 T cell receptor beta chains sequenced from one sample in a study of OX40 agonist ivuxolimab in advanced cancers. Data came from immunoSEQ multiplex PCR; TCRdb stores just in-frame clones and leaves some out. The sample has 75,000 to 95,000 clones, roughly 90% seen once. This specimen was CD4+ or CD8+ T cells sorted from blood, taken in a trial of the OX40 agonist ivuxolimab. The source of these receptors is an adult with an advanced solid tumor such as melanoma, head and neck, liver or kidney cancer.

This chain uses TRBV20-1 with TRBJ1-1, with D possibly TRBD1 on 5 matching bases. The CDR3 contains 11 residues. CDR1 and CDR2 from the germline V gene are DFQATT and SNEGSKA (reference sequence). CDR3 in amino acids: CRGDKNTEAFF. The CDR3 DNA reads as TGCAGGGGGGATAAGAACACTGAAGCTTTCTTT.

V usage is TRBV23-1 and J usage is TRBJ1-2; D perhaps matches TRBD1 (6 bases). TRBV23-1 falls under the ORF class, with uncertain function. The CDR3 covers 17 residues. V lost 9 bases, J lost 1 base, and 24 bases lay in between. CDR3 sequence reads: CARLLDRRYFFNYGYTF. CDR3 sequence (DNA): TGCGCCAGACTTTTAGACAGGCGCTACTTCTTTAACTATGGCTACACCTTC.

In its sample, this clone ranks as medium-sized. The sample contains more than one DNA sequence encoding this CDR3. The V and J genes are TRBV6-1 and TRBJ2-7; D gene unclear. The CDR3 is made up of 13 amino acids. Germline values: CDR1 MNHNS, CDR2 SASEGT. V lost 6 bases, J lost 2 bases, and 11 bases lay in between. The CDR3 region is CASRGGSTYEQYF. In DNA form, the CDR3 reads TGTGCCAGCAGGGGCGGCTCAACCTACGAGCAGTACTTC.

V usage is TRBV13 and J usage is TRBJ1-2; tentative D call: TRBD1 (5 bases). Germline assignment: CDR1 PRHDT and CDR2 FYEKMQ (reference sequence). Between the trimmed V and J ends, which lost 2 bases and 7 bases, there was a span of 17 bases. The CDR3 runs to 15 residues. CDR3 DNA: TGTGCCAGCAGCTTACCGTGGGGCGATTACGGTGGCTACACCTTC. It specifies CASSLPWGDYGGYTF.

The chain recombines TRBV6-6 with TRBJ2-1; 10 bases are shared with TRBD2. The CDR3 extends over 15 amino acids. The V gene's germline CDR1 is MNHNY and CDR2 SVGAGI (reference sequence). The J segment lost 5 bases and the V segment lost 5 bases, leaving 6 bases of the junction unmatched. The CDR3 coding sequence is TGTGCCAGCAGTACGCTAGCGGGGGCCAACAATGAGCAGTTCTTC. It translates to CASSTLAGANNEQFF.

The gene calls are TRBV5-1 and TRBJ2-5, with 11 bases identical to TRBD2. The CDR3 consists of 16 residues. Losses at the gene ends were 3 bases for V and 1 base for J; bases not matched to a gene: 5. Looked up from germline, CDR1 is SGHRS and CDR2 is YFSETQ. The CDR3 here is CASSSGLAGLQETQYF. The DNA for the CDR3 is TGCGCCAGCAGCTCCGGACTAGCGGGCCTCCAAGAGACCCAGTACTTC.

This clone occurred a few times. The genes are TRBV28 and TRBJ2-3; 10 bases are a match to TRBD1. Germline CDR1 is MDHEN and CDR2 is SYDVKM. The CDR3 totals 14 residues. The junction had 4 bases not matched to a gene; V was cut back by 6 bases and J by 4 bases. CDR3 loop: CASSPGQGSDTQYF. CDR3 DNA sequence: TGTGCCAGCAGCCCGGGACAGGGGTCAGATACGCAGTATTTT.

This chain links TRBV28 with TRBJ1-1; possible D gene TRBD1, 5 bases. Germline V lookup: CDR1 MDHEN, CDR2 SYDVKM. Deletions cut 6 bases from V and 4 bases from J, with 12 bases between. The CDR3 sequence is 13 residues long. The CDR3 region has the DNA TGTGCCAGCAGCAATCCAGGGATCACTGAAGCTTTCTTT. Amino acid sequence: CASSNPGITEAFF. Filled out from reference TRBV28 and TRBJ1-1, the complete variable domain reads DVKVTQSSRYLVKRTGEKVFLECVQDMDHENMFWYRQDPGLGLRLIYFSYDVKMKEKGDIPEGYSVSREKKERFSLILESASTNQTSMYLCASSNPGITEAFFGQGTRLTVV.

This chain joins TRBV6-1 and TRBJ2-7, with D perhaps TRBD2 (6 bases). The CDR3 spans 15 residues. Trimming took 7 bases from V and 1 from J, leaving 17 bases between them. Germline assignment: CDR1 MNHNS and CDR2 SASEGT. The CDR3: CASTRSGGSSYEQYF. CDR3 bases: TGTGCCAGCACCCGAAGTGGGGGGTCGTCCTACGAGCAGTACTTC.

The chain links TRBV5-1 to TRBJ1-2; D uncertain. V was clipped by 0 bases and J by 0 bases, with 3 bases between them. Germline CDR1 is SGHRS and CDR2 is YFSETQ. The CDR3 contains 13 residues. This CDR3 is CASSLGSNYGYTF. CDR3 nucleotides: TGCGCCAGCAGCTTGGGGTCTAACTATGGCTACACCTTC. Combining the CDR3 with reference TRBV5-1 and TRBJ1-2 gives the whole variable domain KAGVTQTPRYLIKTRGQQVTLSCSPISGHRSVSWYQQTPGQGLQFLFEYFSETQRNKGNFPGRFSGRQFSNSRSEMNVSTLELGDSALYLCASSLGSNYGYTFGSGTRLTVV.

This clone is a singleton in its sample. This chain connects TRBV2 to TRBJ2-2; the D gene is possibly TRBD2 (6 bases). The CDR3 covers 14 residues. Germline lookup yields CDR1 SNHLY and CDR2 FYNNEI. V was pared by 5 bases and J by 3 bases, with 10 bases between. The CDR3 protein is CASSRGLYTGELFF. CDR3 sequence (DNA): TGTGCCAGCAGTCGGGGACTGTACACCGGGGAGCTGTTTTTT.

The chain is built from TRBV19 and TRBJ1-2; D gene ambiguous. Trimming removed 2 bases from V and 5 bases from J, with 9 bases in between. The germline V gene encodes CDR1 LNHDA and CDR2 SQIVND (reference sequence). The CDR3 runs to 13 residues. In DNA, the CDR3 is TGTGCCAGTAGTATACAAAGTTCTTATGGCTACACCTTC. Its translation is CASSIQSSYGYTF.

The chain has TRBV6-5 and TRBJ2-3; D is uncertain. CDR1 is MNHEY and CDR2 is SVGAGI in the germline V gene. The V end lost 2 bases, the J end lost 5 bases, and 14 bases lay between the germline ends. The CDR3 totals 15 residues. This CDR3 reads CASSYGSLWGDTQYF. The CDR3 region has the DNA TGTGCCAGCAGTTACGGATCCTTATGGGGAGATACGCAGTATTTT.

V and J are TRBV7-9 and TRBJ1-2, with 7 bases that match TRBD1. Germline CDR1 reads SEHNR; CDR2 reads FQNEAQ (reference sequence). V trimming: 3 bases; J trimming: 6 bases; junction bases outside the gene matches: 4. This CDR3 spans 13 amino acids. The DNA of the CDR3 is TGTGCCAGCAGCTTTACAGGGGAGGATGGCTACACCTTC. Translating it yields CASSFTGEDGYTF.

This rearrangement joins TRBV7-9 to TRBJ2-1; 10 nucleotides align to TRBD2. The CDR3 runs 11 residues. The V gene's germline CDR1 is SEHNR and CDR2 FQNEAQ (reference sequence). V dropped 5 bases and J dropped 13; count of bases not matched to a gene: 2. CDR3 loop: CASSPSGGQFF. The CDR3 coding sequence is TGTGCCAGCAGCCCTAGCGGGGGTCAGTTCTTC.

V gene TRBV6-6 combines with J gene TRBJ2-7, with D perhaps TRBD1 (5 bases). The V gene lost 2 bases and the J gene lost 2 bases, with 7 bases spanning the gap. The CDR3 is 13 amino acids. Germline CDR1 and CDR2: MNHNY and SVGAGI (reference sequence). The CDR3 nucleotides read TGTGCCAGCAGTTACACACAGGCCTACGAGCAGTACTTC. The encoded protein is CASSYTQAYEQYF.

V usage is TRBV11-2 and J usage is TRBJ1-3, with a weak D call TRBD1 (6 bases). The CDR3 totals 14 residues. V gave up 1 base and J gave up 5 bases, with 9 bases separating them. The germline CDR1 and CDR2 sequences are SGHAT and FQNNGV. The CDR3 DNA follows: TGTGCCAGCAGCTTAGTAGGACAGAGAAACACCATATATTTT. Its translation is CASSLVGQRNTIYF.

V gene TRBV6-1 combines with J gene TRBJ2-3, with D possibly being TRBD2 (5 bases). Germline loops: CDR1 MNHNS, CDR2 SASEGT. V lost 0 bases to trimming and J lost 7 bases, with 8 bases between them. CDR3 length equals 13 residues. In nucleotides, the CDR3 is TGTGCCAGCAGTGAAGCGCGGGCCTATACGCAGTATTTT. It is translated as CASSEARAYTQYF.

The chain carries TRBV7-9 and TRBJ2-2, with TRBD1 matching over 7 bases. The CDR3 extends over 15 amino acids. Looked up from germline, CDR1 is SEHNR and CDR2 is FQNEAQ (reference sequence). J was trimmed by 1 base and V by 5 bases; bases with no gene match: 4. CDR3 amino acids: CASSARTGNTGELFF. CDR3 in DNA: TGTGCCAGCAGCGCCCGGACAGGGAACACCGGGGAGCTGTTTTTT.

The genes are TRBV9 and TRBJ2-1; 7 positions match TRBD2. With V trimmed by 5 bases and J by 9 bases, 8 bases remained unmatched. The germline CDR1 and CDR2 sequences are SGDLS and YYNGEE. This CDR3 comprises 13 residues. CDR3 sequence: CASRSPASGEQFF. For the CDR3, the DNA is TGTGCCAGCAGGTCCCCGGCTAGCGGTGAGCAGTTCTTC.

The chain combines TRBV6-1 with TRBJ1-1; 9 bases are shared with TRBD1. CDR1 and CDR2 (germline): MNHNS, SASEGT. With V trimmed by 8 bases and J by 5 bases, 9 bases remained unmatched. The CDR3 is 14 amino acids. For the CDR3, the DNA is TGTGCCAGCCGTCCGGGGACAGGGCGGACTGAAGCTTTCTTT. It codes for CASRPGTGRTEAFF.

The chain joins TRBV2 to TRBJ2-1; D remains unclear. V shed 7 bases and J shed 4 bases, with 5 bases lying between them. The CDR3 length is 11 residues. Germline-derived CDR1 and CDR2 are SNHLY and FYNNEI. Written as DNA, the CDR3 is TGTGCCAGCACTGAGTACAATGAGCAGTTCTTC. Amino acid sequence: CASTEYNEQFF.

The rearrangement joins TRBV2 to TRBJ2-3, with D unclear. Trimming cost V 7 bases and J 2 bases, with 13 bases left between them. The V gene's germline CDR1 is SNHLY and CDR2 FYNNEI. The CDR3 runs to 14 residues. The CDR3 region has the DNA TGTGCCAGCAAGAAGGTCATGCTCACAGATACGCAGTATTTT. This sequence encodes CASKKVMLTDTQYF.

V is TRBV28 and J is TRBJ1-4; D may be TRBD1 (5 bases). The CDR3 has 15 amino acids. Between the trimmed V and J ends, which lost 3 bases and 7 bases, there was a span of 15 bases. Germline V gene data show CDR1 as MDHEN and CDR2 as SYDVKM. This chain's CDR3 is CASSLQGRATEKLFF. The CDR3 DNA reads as TGTGCCAGCAGTTTGCAGGGAAGAGCCACTGAAAAACTGTTTTTT. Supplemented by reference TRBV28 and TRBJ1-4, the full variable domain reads DVKVTQSSRYLVKRTGEKVFLECVQDMDHENMFWYRQDPGLGLRLIYFSYDVKMKEKGDIPEGYSVSREKKERFSLILESASTNQTSMYLCASSLQGRATEKLFFGSGTQLSVL.

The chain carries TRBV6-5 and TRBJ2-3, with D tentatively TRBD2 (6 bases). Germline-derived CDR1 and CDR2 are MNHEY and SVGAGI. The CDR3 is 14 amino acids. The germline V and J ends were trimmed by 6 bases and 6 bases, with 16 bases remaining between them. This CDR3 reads CASRDRGWVDTQYF. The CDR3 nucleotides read TGTGCCAGCAGGGACCGGGGGTGGGTTGATACGCAGTATTTT.

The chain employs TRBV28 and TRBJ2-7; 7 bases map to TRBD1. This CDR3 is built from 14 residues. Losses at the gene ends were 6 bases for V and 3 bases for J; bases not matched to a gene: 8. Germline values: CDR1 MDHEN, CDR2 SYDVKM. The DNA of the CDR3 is TGTGCCAGCAGACGGACAGGATCGATCTACGAGCAGTACTTC. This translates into CASRRTGSIYEQYF.

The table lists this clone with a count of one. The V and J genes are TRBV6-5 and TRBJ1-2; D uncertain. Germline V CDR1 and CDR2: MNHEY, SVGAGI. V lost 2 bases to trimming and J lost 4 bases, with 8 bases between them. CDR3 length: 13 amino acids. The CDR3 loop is CASSYVVGYGYTF. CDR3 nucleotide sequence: TGTGCCAGCAGTTACGTGGTCGGCTATGGCTACACCTTC.

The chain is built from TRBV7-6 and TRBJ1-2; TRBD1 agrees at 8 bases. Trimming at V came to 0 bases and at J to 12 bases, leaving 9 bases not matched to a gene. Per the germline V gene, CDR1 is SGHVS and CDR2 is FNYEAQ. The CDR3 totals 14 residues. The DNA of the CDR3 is TGTGCCAGCAGCTTAGCAGGTCAGGGGGCTTCAAACACCTTC. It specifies CASSLAGQGASNTF. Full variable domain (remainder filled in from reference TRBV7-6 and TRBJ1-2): GAGVSQSPRYKVTKRGQDVALRCDPISGHVSLYWYRQALGQGPEFLTYFNYEAQQDKSGLPNDRFSAERPEGSISTLTIQRTEQRDSAMYRCASSLAGQGASNTFGSGTRLTVV.